These 6 T cell receptor beta chains were sequenced from one sample in a study of cytomegalovirus exposure and HLA in healthy donors. The PCR contained 60 Vbeta and 13 Jbeta primers. Clones were read by immunoSEQ multiplex PCR, and TCRdb kept only the in-frame ones, dropping some. The data show approximately 170,000 clones, 65% to 70% seen once. Material for sequencing was PBMCs. These receptors all stem from a woman aged 18-35 years in good health and CMV-seropositive.

V and J are TRBV4-2 and TRBJ2-3, with 8 bases matching TRBD2. There are 15 residues in the CDR3. With 1 base clipped from V and 2 bases from J, the junction kept 2 bases outside the gene matches. Germline V gives CDR1 LGHNA, CDR2 YNFKEQ. In DNA, the CDR3 is TGTGCCAGCAGCCAAGTAGCGGGAAACACAGATACGCAGTATTTT. It codes for CASSQVAGNTDTQYF.

The CDR3 DNA reads TGCGCCAGCAGTTATTCCGGACAGGCTCAAAACATTCAGTACTTC. Residues: CASSYSGQAQNIQYF. V usage is TRBV5-1 and J usage is TRBJ2-4; 7 bases line up with TRBD1. J gave up 5 bases and V 5 bases, and 10 bases lay outside the gene matches. Germline assignment: CDR1 SGHRS and CDR2 YFSETQ. The CDR3 extends over 15 amino acids. Full variable domain (rest looked up from reference TRBV5-1 and TRBJ2-4): KAGVTQTPRYLIKTRGQQVTLSCSPISGHRSVSWYQQTPGQGLQFLFEYFSETQRNKGNFPGRFSGRQFSNSRSEMNVSTLELGDSALYLCASSYSGQAQNIQYFGAGTRLSVL.

This clone was seen a handful of times. The chain joins TRBV7-9 to TRBJ1-1; perhaps TRBD1 as D (5 bases). Germline loops: CDR1 SEHNR, CDR2 FQNEAQ (reference sequence). Trimming removed 4 bases from V and 2 bases from J, with 8 bases in between. CDR3 length: 13 residues. CDR3 DNA: TGTGCCAGCAGCTATGACAGCAACACTGAAGCTTTCTTT. It is translated as CASSYDSNTEAFF.

The CDR3 here is CASSLVTGNDEQFF. In nucleotides, the CDR3 is TGTGCCAGCAGCTTAGTTACAGGGAACGATGAGCAGTTCTTC. The chain is built from TRBV7-8 and TRBJ2-1; D may be TRBD1 (6 bases). Per germline, CDR1 SGHVS and CDR2 FQNEAQ. Between the trimmed V and J ends, which lost 1 base and 8 bases, there was a span of 12 bases. The CDR3 loop spans 14 amino acids.

The gene calls are TRBV28 and TRBJ2-7, with 12 bases that match TRBD2. This CDR3 spans 17 amino acids. J was trimmed by 1 base and V by 4 bases; bases with no gene match: 8. Per the germline V gene, CDR1 is MDHEN and CDR2 is SYDVKM. As DNA, the CDR3 is TGTGCCAGCAGTTCAACTAGCGGGAGGCCTGGGTCCTACGAGCAGTACTTC. Protein: CASSSTSGRPGSYEQYF.

This clone was seen more than once but under ten times. The V and J genes are TRBV11-2 and TRBJ2-7, with D possibly matching TRBD1 (6 bases). This CDR3 has 14 amino acids. V lost 5 bases and J lost 2, with 13 bases in between. Germline V gives CDR1 SGHAT, CDR2 FQNNGV. The CDR3 sequence: CASSLSQGAYEQYF. CDR3 DNA sequence: TGTGCCAGCAGCCTGTCACAGGGAGCCTACGAGCAGTACTTC.